Given below is one T cell receptor beta chain in context. The antigen it recognizes is unknown. Within one base of it there is no much larger clone, and no base qualities were kept. This specimen comes from a study of blood T cell repertoires in COVID-19 (dated by TCRdb to about 2020). Notes on the research overall: Samples covering the acute and convalescent phases of COVID-19 were provided by collaborators in the United States, Italy and Spain. The prospective study material was composed of cDNA or gDNA derived from T cells, B-cell-depleted T cells, or PBMCs. Sample metadata almost always included a de-identified subject ID, COVID-19 status, age in years and sex. The repertoires were released in a freely available public database intended as a resource for research on the immune response to SARS-CoV-2. Where HLA class I and class II types were available, the types were taken from metadata supplied by the sample provider, not from assay-based typing. The samples were drawn from the first 160 participants of the ongoing ImmuneRACE study and from roughly 1,300 subjects provided by 6 global collaborators. Subjects who had been exposed to COVID-19, were actively infected with it, or had recovered from it provided the deeply sampled blood TCRbeta repertoires that made up the dataset. Summary of the overall study and its limitations: Clinical and demographic metadata were provided uncurated, with the amount varying by source and participant.

The CDR3 measures 16 amino acids from cysteine to phenylalanine. Just the 48-base CDR3 DNA is kept, in frame starting at base 1. Reading the germline V gene gives CDR1 SGHVS and CDR2 FQNEAQ. V was cut back by 1 base and J by 2 bases, leaving a gap of 13 bases between them. The collaborating institutions used their own protocols to collect whole blood in K2EDTA tubes. Collaborator samples were shipped for TCRbeta analysis as frozen whole blood, isolated PBMCs, or DNA extracted from either sample type. TCRbeta CDR3 regions were amplified from genomic DNA by means of the immunoSEQ Assay, a bias-controlled multiplex PCR. The authors' pipeline ran thus. Within the assay, amplification of reference gene primers was used to estimate how many nucleated cells each sample contained. To quantify the absolute abundance of each unique TCRbeta CDR3 rearrangement, sequence reads were collapsed and filtered. Productive Simpson clonality was computed per sample as the square root of Simpson's diversity index over productive rearrangements. TCRdb stores this immuneACCESS table with in-frame sequences only. Part of the clones is absent; in the studies checked, under half of the shortfall reflects unresolved V genes, and no reason is known for the rest. The V and J calls and the clone size are those of that table, but D and trimming were determined from the DNA. The sample contains 40,000 to 55,000 clones, more than 75% of them found a single time. Of the sample, approximately 9.6% is held by the ten largest clones.

The sequence was obtained from a man in his fifties or sixties with active COVID-19. Material for sequencing was peripheral blood. The V and J segments used are TRBV7-8 and TRBJ2-3; TRBD2 is a weak D gene call, 6 bases matching. The nucleotides read TGTGCCAGCAGCTTAGGATGGCGGGGATCCACAGATACGCAGTATTTT. This gives the protein CASSLGWRGSTDTQYF.